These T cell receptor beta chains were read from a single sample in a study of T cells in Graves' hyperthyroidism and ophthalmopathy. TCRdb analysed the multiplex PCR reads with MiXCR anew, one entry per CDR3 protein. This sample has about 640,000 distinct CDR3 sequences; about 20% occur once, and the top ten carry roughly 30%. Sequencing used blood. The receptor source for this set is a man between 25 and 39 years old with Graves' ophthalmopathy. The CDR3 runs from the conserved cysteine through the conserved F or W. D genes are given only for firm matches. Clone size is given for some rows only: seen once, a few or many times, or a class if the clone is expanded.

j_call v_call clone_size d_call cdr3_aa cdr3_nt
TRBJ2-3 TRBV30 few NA CAWRGTRRNTQYF TGTGCCTGGAGGGGGACCCGCCGAAATACGCAGTATTTT
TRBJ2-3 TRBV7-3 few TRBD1 CASSSAAGTGGTDTQYF TGTGCCAGCAGCTCAGCGGCCGGGACAGGAGGCACAGATACGCAGTATTTT
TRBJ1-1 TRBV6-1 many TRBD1 CASKSEGGFEAFF TGTGCCAGCAAATCCGAAGGGGGCTTTGAAGCTTTCTTT
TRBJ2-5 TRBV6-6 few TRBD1 CASSYGQGQTQYF TGTGCCAGCAGTTACGGACAGGGACAGACCCAGTACTTC
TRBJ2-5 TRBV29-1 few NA CSAGSSTVQETQYF TGCAGCGCCGGCTCCTCGACAGTCCAAGAGACCCAGTACTTC
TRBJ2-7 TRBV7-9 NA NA CASSSRTRPYEQYF TGTGCCAGCAGCTCCAGGACGAGACCCTACGAGCAGTACTTC
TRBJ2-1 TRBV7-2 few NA CASSSPGLIYNEQFF TGTGCCAGCAGCTCACCGGGACTGATTTACAATGAGCAGTTCTTC
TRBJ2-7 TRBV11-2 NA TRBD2 CASSLMWEGSTKQYF TGTGCCAGCAGCTTAATGTGGGAGGGATCTACGAAGCAGTACTTC
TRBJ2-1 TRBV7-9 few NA CASSPSGYSYNEQFF TGTGCCAGCAGTCCCTCCGGGTACTCCTACAATGAGCAGTTCTTC
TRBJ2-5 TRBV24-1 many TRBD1 CATSDRTGNSQETQYF TGTGCCACCAGTGACCGGACAGGGAATTCCCAAGAGACCCAGTACTTC
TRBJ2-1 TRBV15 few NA CATSRVSGVTYNEQFF TGTGCCACCAGCAGGGTTTCGGGAGTTACCTACAATGAGCAGTTCTTC
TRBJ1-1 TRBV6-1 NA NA CASSPRLMNTEAFF TGTGCCAGCAGTCCCCGACTCATGAACACTGAAGCTTTCTTT
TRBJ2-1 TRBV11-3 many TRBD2 CASSLGTQREFSEQFF TGTGCCAGCAGCTTGGGCACTCAGCGGGAGTTCTCTGAGCAGTTCTTC
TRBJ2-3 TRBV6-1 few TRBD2 CASRRLAGLADTQYF TGTGCCAGCAGGCGACTAGCGGGATTGGCAGATACGCAGTATTTT
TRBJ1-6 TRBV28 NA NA CASSFGRDGLNF TGTGCCAGCAGTTTTGGCCGGGACGGACTAAACTTT
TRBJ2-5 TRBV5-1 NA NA CASSSREEETQYF TGCGCCAGCAGCTCCAGGGAAGAAGAGACCCAGTACTTC
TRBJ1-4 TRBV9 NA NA CASSVGDPNEKLFF TGTGCCAGCAGCGTAGGGGACCCTAATGAAAAACTGTTTTTT
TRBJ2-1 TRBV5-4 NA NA CASSLDSHAGNEQFF TGTGCCAGCAGCTTGGACTCTCACGCCGGCAATGAGCAGTTCTTC
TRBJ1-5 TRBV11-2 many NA CASSFDTTSQPQHF TGTGCCAGCAGCTTTGACACTACCTCTCAGCCCCAGCATTTT
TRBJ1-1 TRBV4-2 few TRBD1 CASSQDATGWDTEAFF TGTGCCAGCAGCCAAGATGCGACAGGGTGGGACACTGAAGCTTTCTTT
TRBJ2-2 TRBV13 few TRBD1 CASSLGTGRNTGELFF TGTGCCAGCAGCTTAGGGACAGGGCGGAACACCGGGGAGCTGTTTTTT
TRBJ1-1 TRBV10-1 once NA CASSPDRYNTEAFF TGCGCCAGCAGCCCGGACAGATATAACACTGAAGCTTTCTTT
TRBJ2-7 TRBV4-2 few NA CASRAGLFAYEQYF TGTGCCAGCAGGGCGGGCCTCTTCGCCTACGAGCAGTACTTC
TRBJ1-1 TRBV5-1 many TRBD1 CASSHMTGDGSTEAFF TGCGCCAGCAGCCACATGACAGGGGATGGGAGCACTGAAGCTTTCTTT
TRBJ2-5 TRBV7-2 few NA CASSLPRREEAQYF TGTGCCAGCAGCTTACCCCGCCGGGAAGAGGCCCAGTACTTC
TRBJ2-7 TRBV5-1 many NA CASSAGSGTYEQYF TGCGCCAGCAGCGCCGGGAGCGGTACCTACGAGCAGTACTTC
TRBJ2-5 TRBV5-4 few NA CASSKARGNQETQYF TGTGCCAGCAGCAAGGCCCGGGGGAACCAAGAGACCCAGTACTTC
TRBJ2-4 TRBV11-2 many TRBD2 CASSFNRLAGENIQYF TGTGCCAGCAGCTTCAATAGGCTAGCGGGAGAGAACATTCAGTACTTC
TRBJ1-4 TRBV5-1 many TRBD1 CASSPGQVGEKLFF TGCGCCAGCAGCCCTGGACAGGTCGGCGAAAAACTGTTTTTT
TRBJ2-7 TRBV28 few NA CASSPRGRGTYEQYF TGCGCCAGCAGTCCGCGGGGCAGGGGAACCTACGAGCAGTACTTC
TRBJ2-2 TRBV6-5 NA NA CASRLQGAGELFF TGTGCCAGCAGGTTACAGGGTGCCGGGGAGCTGTTTTTT
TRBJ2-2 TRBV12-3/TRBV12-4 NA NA CASSSPPGYTGELFF TGTGCCAGCAGTTCCCCCCCGGGTTACACCGGGGAGCTGTTTTTT
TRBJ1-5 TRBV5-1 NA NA CASSFGRLGTPQHF TGTGCCAGCAGCTTTGGACGGCTTGGGACGCCCCAGCATTTT
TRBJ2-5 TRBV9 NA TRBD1 CASSGRQGQETQYF TGTGCCAGCAGCGGACGACAGGGGCAAGAGACCCAGTACTTC
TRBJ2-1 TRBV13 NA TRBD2 CASSSYLAGGPHDEQFF TGTGCCAGCAGCTCCTACCTAGCGGGAGGGCCGCATGATGAGCAGTTCTTC
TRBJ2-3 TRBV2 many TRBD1 CASRHRDSNTDTQYF TGTGCCAGCAGGCACCGGGACAGCAACACAGATACGCAGTATTTT
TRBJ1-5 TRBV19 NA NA CASSITGMGNQPQHF TGTGCCAGTAGTATAACAGGGATGGGCAATCAGCCCCAGCATTTT
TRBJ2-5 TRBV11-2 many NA CASSLVYSSRETQYF TGTGCCAGCAGCTTAGTTTACAGTTCTCGAGAGACCCAGTACTTC
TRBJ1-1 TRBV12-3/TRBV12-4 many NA CASSFGNTEAFF TGTGCCAGCAGCTTTGGGAACACTGAAGCTTTCTTT
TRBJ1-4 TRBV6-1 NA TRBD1 CASSAGGGSGEKLFF TGTGCCAGCAGCGCAGGGGGCGGATCTGGTGAAAAACTGTTTTTT
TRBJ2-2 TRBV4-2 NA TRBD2 CASSQPTGLASTGELFF TGTGCCAGCAGCCAACCTACGGGACTAGCGAGCACCGGGGAGCTGTTTTTT
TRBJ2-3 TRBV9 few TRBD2 CASSVGLAGVEGTQYF TGTGCCAGCAGCGTAGGACTAGCGGGAGTCGAAGGTACGCAGTATTTT